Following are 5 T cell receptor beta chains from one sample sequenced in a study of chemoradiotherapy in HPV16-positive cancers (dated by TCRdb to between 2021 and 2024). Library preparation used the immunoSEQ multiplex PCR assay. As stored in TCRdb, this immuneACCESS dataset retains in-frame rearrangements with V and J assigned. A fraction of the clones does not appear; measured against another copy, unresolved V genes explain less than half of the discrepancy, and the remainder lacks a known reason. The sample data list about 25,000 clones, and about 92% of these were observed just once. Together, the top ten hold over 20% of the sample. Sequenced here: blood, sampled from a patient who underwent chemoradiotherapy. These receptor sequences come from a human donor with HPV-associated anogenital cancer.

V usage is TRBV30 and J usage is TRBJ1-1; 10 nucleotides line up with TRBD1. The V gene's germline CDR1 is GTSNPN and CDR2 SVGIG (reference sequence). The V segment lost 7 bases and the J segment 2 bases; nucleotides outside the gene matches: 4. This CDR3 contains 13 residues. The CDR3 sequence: CASLTGGNTEAFF. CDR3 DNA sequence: TGTGCCTCCCTGACAGGGGGCAACACTGAAGCTTTCTTT.

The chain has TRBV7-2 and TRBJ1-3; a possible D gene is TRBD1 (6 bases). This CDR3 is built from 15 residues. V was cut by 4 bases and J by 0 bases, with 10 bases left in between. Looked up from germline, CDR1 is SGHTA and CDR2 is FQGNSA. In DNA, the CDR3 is TGTGCCAGCAGCTCGGACAGCAGCTCTGGAAACACCATATATTTT. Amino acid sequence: CASSSDSSSGNTIYF. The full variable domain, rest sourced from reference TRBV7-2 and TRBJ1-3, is GAGVSQSPSNKVTEKGKDVELRCDPISGHTALYWYRQSLGQGLEFLIYFQGNSAPDKSGLPSDRFSAERTGGSVSTLTIQRTQQEDSAVYLCASSSDSSSGNTIYFGEGSWLTVV.

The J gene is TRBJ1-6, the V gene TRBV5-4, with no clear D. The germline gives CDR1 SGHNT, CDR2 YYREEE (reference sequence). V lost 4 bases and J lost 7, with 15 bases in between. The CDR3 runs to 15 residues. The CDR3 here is CASSPDGSRNSPLHF. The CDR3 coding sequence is TGTGCCAGCAGCCCTGACGGCAGCCGCAATTCACCCCTCCACTTT.

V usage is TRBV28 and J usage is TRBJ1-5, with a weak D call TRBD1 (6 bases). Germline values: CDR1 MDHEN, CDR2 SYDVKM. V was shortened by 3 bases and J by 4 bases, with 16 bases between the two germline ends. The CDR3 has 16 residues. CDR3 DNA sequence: TGTGCCAGCAGTTTGAGAAGGGGGTACCCAAATCAGCCCCAGCATTTT. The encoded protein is CASSLRRGYPNQPQHF.

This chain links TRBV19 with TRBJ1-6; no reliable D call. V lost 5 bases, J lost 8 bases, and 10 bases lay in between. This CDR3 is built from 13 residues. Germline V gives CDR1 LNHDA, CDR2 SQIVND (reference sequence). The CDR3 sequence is CASSRSSDSPLHF. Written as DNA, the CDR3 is TGTGCCAGTAGTCGCAGTAGCGATTCACCCCTCCACTTT.